Sequencing of this T cell receptor (beta chain) was carried out in a study of T cells in Graves' hyperthyroidism and ophthalmopathy. Study-level points and caveats: Before onset, by a median of approximately 6.8 months, the model predicted ophthalmopathy.

V was cut by 3 bases and J by 2 bases, with 8 bases left in between. Per germline, CDR1 LNHDA and CDR2 SQIVND (reference sequence). CDR3 size: 13 residues. Exclusion of patients followed from uncontrolled infection, other autoimmune disease, pregnancy or lactation. The diagnoses drew upon clinical symptoms, serum thyroxine and TRAb, thyroid ultrasound and orbital computed tomography. RNA transcripts served as the template for amplifying TCR beta CDR3 regions. Researchers ran a first-round RT-PCR on the TCR CDR3 using the HTBI primer set. Via MiXCR, TCRdb re-called the multiplex PCR reads, giving one row per CDR3 protein. The sample has around 440,000 distinct CDR3 sequences, more than 15% seen once. This clonotype was found a few times. Its matching antigen is unknown.

The source material was blood. The chain has TRBV19 and TRBJ2-7; D call uncertain. The receptor was derived from a woman aged 18-29 years with Graves' hyperthyroidism. The DNA of the CDR3 is TGTGCCAGTAGTATTCAAAGCACCTACGAGCAGTACTTC. Translated, it gives CASSIQSTYEQYF.